The 15 T cell receptor beta chains below come from one sample, sequenced in a study of blood T cells in healthy people across ages. Then a second PCR, running about 6 to 11 cycles, was carried out with a sample-barcoded 5' primer and a J-beta primer mix. TCRdb ran MiXCR on the 5' RACE reads and lists one entry per CDR3 protein. This sample has hundreds of thousands of distinct CDR3 sequences, with 45% to 50% found just once. The sequencing input was blood. All receptors derive from an older woman in good health.

This clonotype was seen a few times. The J gene is TRBJ1-1, the V gene TRBV20-1; D remains unclear. This CDR3 is built from 14 residues. Looked up from germline, CDR1 is DFQATT and CDR2 is SNEGSKA (reference sequence). V was pared by 0 bases and J by 0 bases, with 8 bases between. The CDR3, as DNA: TGCAGTGCTAGAGATACGGGAATGAACACTGAAGCTTTCTTT. It yields the protein CSARDTGMNTEAFF.

The V gene is TRBV4-2, the J gene TRBJ2-1; D remains ambiguous. Between the trimmed V and J ends, which lost 4 bases and 0 bases, there was a span of 7 bases. This CDR3 has 14 amino acids. Germline V gene data show CDR1 as LGHNA and CDR2 as YNFKEQ. The CDR3 sequence: CASSPSDSYNEQFF. The DNA of the CDR3 is TGTGCCAGCAGCCCCTCGGACTCCTACAATGAGCAGTTCTTC.

This clonotype has at least ten counts. V usage is TRBV12-3 or TRBV12-4 and J usage is TRBJ1-2; D gene uncertain. V lost 3 bases and J 4 bases, leaving 6 bases between the germline ends. The CDR3 is 12 amino acids. Written as DNA, the CDR3 is TGTGCCAGCAGTTTGGTTAGCTATGGCTACACCTTC. Its protein is CASSLVSYGYTF.

The gene calls are TRBV29-1 and TRBJ1-1, with TRBD1 as a possible D gene (5 bases). V gave up 4 bases and J gave up 0 bases, with 15 bases separating them. The CDR3 runs to 15 residues. The germline V gene encodes CDR1 SQVTM and CDR2 ANQGSEA. The CDR3 DNA is TGCAGCGTTGGCGTGGACACCTTCATGAACACTGAAGCTTTCTTT. It yields the protein CSVGVDTFMNTEAFF.

The chain has TRBV20-1 and TRBJ2-1; D is undetermined. Germline V gene data show CDR1 as DFQATT and CDR2 as SNEGSKA (reference sequence). The V end was cut by 3 bases, the J end by 9 bases, with 6 bases between. The CDR3 contains 10 residues. The CDR3 sequence: CSASQPEQFF. CDR3 nucleotide sequence: TGCAGTGCTAGTCAGCCTGAGCAGTTCTTC.

This clonotype was detected only a few times. CDR3 region: CASSFSRVGEQYF. CDR3 bases: TGTGCCAGCAGCTTTTCCAGGGTCGGCGAGCAGTACTTC. The chain combines TRBV7-2 with TRBJ2-7; TRBD1 might be the D (5 bases). The CDR3 spans 13 residues. Trimming cost V 3 bases and J 6 bases, with 12 bases left between them. Looked up from germline, CDR1 is SGHTA and CDR2 is FQGNSA.

The chain uses TRBV27 and TRBJ2-1, with D uncertain. Trimming left V 1 base short and J 0 bases short, with 10 bases between. Germline CDR1 is MNHEY and CDR2 is SMNVEV (reference sequence). This CDR3 spans 16 amino acids. The CDR3, as DNA: TGTGCCAGCAGTTTATTCTACCAAAGCTCCTACAATGAGCAGTTCTTC. It yields the protein CASSLFYQSSYNEQFF.

This clonotype occurred a few times. V is TRBV20-1 and J is TRBJ1-2, with D unclear. From germline, CDR1 is DFQATT and CDR2 SNEGSKA (reference sequence). V gave up 5 bases and J gave up 4 bases, with 8 bases separating them. This CDR3 contains 11 residues. This CDR3 reads CSAGEVYGYTF. In DNA form, the CDR3 reads TGCAGTGCTGGGGAGGTCTATGGCTACACCTTC.

A few counts support this clonotype. V and J are TRBV29-1 and TRBJ2-7, with D possibly called TRBD1 or TRBD2 (5 bases each). Looked up from germline, CDR1 is SQVTM and CDR2 is ANQGSEA. The CDR3 totals 14 residues. Trimming cost V 7 bases and J 2 bases, with 18 bases left between them. The CDR3 DNA reads TGCAGCGCCGGTATGGGGACCCTGACCTACGAGCAGTACTTC. It translates to CSAGMGTLTYEQYF.

This chain joins TRBV6-6 and TRBJ1-4; 9 positions match TRBD1. CDR3 length equals 15 residues. V lost 6 bases to trimming and J lost 4 bases; unmatched junction nucleotides: 6. Germline V lookup: CDR1 MNHNY, CDR2 SVGAGI (reference sequence). The CDR3 reads CASRADRGNNEKLFF. The CDR3 DNA follows: TGTGCCAGCAGGGCCGACAGGGGGAATAATGAAAAACTGTTTTTT.

Details on this clonotype: This may be a read error, as it is one base from a much larger clone. J is TRBJ1-2 and V is TRBV28, with D unclear. V lost 5 bases and J lost 5, with 15 bases in between. CDR3 length equals 14 residues. Per germline, CDR1 MDHEN and CDR2 SYDVKM. Here the CDR3 DNA reads TGTGCCAGCAGTGTATCCAACGAAAGATATGGCTACACCTTC. Protein sequence: CASSVSNERYGYTF.

The chain carries TRBV6-5 and TRBJ2-1; 7 nucleotides agree with TRBD2. J was trimmed by 2 bases and V by 8 bases; bases with no gene match: 12. There are 16 residues in the CDR3. Germline V gives CDR1 MNHEY, CDR2 SVGAGI. Written as DNA, the CDR3 is TGTGCCAGCTCCCCTCCCGCTAGCGGACCCTACAATGAGCAGTTCTTC. The encoded protein is CASSPPASGPYNEQFF.

Only a few counts were recorded for this clonotype. The CDR3 sequence: CSARVSENLHTQYF. In DNA, the CDR3 is TGCAGTGCTAGGGTGAGCGAGAACCTCCATACGCAGTATTTT. The genes are TRBV20-1 and TRBJ2-3; D is ambiguous. Trimming removed 3 bases from V and 7 bases from J, with 17 bases in between. The CDR3 runs 14 residues. CDR1 and CDR2 from the germline V gene are DFQATT and SNEGSKA (reference sequence).

This clonotype has more than one count but fewer than ten. The chain joins TRBV7-2 to TRBJ1-6, with D perhaps matching TRBD1 (6 bases). V was pared by 4 bases and J by 9 bases, with 16 bases between. Germline CDR1 and CDR2: SGHTA and FQGNSA. The CDR3 has 15 amino acids. The CDR3 DNA is TGTGCCAGCAGCTCCGATCCCGGGGGCGGTTCACCCCTCCACTTT. It specifies CASSSDPGGGSPLHF.

The chain has TRBV5-1 and TRBJ2-5; D is uncertain. The CDR3 is 13 residues long. V lost 2 bases to trimming and J lost 3 bases, with 8 bases between them. Germline-derived CDR1 and CDR2 are SGHRS and YFSETQ. The CDR3 sequence is CASSFEGEETQYF. The CDR3 DNA reads TGCGCCAGCAGCTTTGAAGGAGAAGAGACCCAGTACTTC. Full variable domain (rest looked up from reference TRBV5-1 and TRBJ2-5): KAGVTQTPRYLIKTRGQQVTLSCSPISGHRSVSWYQQTPGQGLQFLFEYFSETQRNKGNFPGRFSGRQFSNSRSEMNVSTLELGDSALYLCASSFEGEETQYFGPGTRLLVL.